Below, 23 T cell receptor beta chains from the same sample are listed, as sequenced in a study of T-cell reconstitution after alpha-beta-depleted transplantation in children. A TCRbeta library incorporating unique molecular identifiers was prepared. TCRdb re-analysed the PCR reads in MiXCR, keeping a single row per CDR3 protein. The sample records some 200,000 distinct CDR3 sequences, more than 12% being singletons. Here the sequenced sample was PBMCs from the stem cell graft donor, taken from the stem cell graft. These TCRs come from a human donor who donated a stem cell graft to a child with acute lymphoblastic leukemia.

As to this clonotype: The junction differs from germline at one of its ends, possibly a read error. The V call is TRBV5-1, the J call TRBJ1-5; TRBD1 matches at 9 bases. The CDR3 covers 15 residues. Germline V gene sequence: CDR1 SGHRS, CDR2 YFSETQ. CDR3 sequence reads: CASSLGTGQSAAQHF. CDR3 nucleotide sequence: TGCGCCAGCAGTTTGGGGACAGGGCAATCAGCGGCCCAGCATTTT.

The chain combines TRBV20-1 with TRBJ2-1; D is ambiguous. V gave up 4 bases and J gave up 7 bases, with 8 bases separating them. This CDR3 spans 11 amino acids. The germline gives CDR1 DFQATT, CDR2 SNEGSKA (reference sequence). This CDR3 is CSAIKVNEQFF. The CDR3, as DNA: TGCAGTGCTATTAAAGTGAATGAGCAGTTCTTC.

In its sample, this clonotype was seen once. A much larger clone sits a single nucleotide away, making a read error possible. This sequence joins TRBV5-6 and TRBJ2-5; no clear D. Trimming left V 2 bases short and J 3 bases short, with 14 bases between. Per the germline V gene, CDR1 is SGHDT and CDR2 is YYEEEE. The CDR3 totals 15 residues. In nucleotides, the CDR3 is TGTGCCAGCAGCTTTTCGCCGTGGTCGAAAGAGACCCAGTACTTC. Translating gives CASSFSPWSKETQYF.

The chain joins TRBV20-1 to TRBJ1-5; D gene ambiguous. The V and J ends lost 2 bases and 5 bases respectively, with 7 bases between them. CDR1 DFQATT and CDR2 SNEGSKA come from the germline V gene (reference sequence). This CDR3 comprises 12 residues. The CDR3 DNA is TGCAGTGCTAGATTGGGAGATCAGCCCCAGCATTTT. Amino acids: CSARLGDQPQHF.

This clonotype was counted at least ten times. The rearrangement links TRBV10-3 to TRBJ2-3, with TRBD2 matching 9 bases. V lost 6 bases and J lost 3; bases outside the gene matches: 4. Germline values: CDR1 ENHRY, CDR2 SYGVKD. The CDR3 spans 14 residues. CDR3 sequence reads: CAIRREGRTDTQYF. The CDR3 bases are TGTGCCATCAGGCGGGAGGGCCGGACAGATACGCAGTATTTT.

This clonotype was recorded at least ten times. This rearrangement joins TRBV7-8 to TRBJ2-3; a weak D match, TRBD2 (5 bases). Germline CDR1 reads SGHVS; CDR2 reads FQNEAQ. This CDR3 region has 15 residues. Trimming took off 2 bases at V and 4 bases at J, with 13 bases between the two ends. The CDR3 spells CASSLRRARPDTQYF. The CDR3 bases are TGTGCCAGCAGCTTAAGGCGGGCGCGCCCAGATACGCAGTATTTT.

The chain carries TRBV30 and TRBJ1-4; possibly TRBD1 for D (5 bases). Trimming shortened V by 3 bases and J by 7 bases, and 12 bases separated the two germline ends. The CDR3 has 13 amino acids. From germline, CDR1 is GTSNPN and CDR2 SVGIG (reference sequence). The CDR3 is CAWSGGVGEKLFF. The DNA of the CDR3 is TGTGCCTGGAGCGGGGGGGTTGGTGAAAAACTGTTTTTT.

By sample share, this clonotype is medium-sized. CDR3 protein: CASSPHPNQPQHF. The CDR3 DNA reads as TGTGCCAGCAGCCCGCACCCGAACCAGCCCCAGCATTTT. The chain is built from TRBV7-6 and TRBJ1-5; D call uncertain. CDR1 is SGHVS and CDR2 is FNYEAQ in the germline V gene. This CDR3 is 13 amino acids long. V lost 5 bases to trimming and J lost 7 bases, with 12 bases between them.

This clonotype was recorded at least ten times. The CDR3 DNA sequence: TGCAGTGCTAGGGCAGGGACTAGCGCCAACAATGAGCAGTTCTTC. Protein sequence: CSARAGTSANNEQFF. V usage is TRBV20-1 and J usage is TRBJ2-1, with TRBD2 matching over 10 bases. Trimming took 3 bases from V and 5 from J; bases not matched to a gene: 7. The CDR3 has 15 amino acids. In germline, CDR1 is DFQATT, CDR2 SNEGSKA (reference sequence).

In this sample, this clonotype turned up many times. V and J are TRBV28 and TRBJ1-1; D gene unclear. Trimming took off 4 bases at V and 8 bases at J, with 20 bases between the two ends. CDR1 MDHEN and CDR2 SYDVKM come from the germline V gene. The CDR3 loop spans 15 amino acids. The CDR3 is CASSSQKTPSVEAFF. As DNA, the CDR3 is TGTGCCAGCAGTTCCCAAAAGACCCCATCCGTGGAAGCTTTCTTT.

This clonotype was detected ten times or more. The chain links TRBV5-5 to TRBJ1-2, with D unresolved. Germline V gene data show CDR1 as SGHKS and CDR2 as YYEKEE (reference sequence). This CDR3 is 12 amino acids long. V gave up 0 bases and J gave up 7 bases, with 7 bases separating them. As DNA, the CDR3 is TGTGCCAGCAGCTTGGGTGAAGCTGGCTACACCTTC. It is translated as CASSLGEAGYTF.

This clonotype has just a few counts. The V call is TRBV20-1, the J call TRBJ2-5, with D perhaps given as TRBD1 or TRBD2 (5 bases each). Germline V gene lookup returns CDR1 DFQATT and CDR2 SNEGSKA (reference sequence). The CDR3 spans 12 residues. V was pared by 6 bases and J by 5 bases, with 13 bases between. CDR3 DNA sequence: TGCAGTGCCACCGGGACCGGGGAGACCCAGTACTTC. Protein sequence: CSATGTGETQYF.

This clonotype appeared many times. The chain couples TRBV12-3 or TRBV12-4 to TRBJ2-7; 10 nucleotides match TRBD1. V was clipped by 8 bases and J by 7 bases; unmatched bases: 11. The CDR3 totals 14 residues. The CDR3 sequence: CASSSLTGGSEQYF. DNA for the CDR3: TGTGCCAGCTCCTCCTTGACAGGGGGCAGTGAGCAGTACTTC.

As to this clonotype: One end of the junction fails to match germline, which may point to a read error. The chain couples TRBV29-1 to TRBJ1-1; 7 bases are shared with TRBD1. This CDR3 is built from 13 residues. The germline gives CDR1 SQVTM, CDR2 ANQGSEA. This CDR3 reads CSVQGDMNTEAFF. CDR3 coding DNA: TGCAGCGTTCAGGGGGACATGAACACTGAAGCCTTCTTT.

The sample holds many counts of this clonotype. The V gene is TRBV29-1, the J gene TRBJ1-1, with 9 bases aligning to TRBD1. V lost 6 bases to trimming and J lost 2 bases; unmatched junction nucleotides: 4. This CDR3 contains 13 residues. CDR1 and CDR2 (germline): SQVTM, ANQGSEA. CDR3 bases: TGCAGCGTGTACAGGGGGCATAACACTGAAGCTTTCTTT. Translation: CSVYRGHNTEAFF.

There are many counts of this clonotype. J is TRBJ2-1 and V is TRBV28; D not certain. This CDR3 has 16 residues. V was pared by 3 bases and J by 0 bases, with 12 bases between. Germline V gives CDR1 MDHEN, CDR2 SYDVKM. DNA of the CDR3: TGTGCCAGCAGTTTTGGTTCCGCCCGCTCCTACAATGAGCAGTTCTTC. It translates to CASSFGSARSYNEQFF.

This clonotype was picked up a small number of times. The V gene is TRBV11-2, the J gene TRBJ2-1, with 10 bases fitting TRBD2. J was trimmed by 3 bases and V by 6 bases; bases with no gene match: 5. From germline, CDR1 is SGHAT and CDR2 FQNNGV. CDR3 size: 15 residues. CDR3: CASSSSSGSYNEQFF. The DNA for the CDR3 is TGTGCCAGCAGTTCATCTAGCGGGAGCTACAATGAGCAGTTCTTC.

This clonotype appeared many times. J is TRBJ2-1 and V is TRBV20-1; 9 bases agree with TRBD1. The CDR3 sequence is 16 residues long. V trimming: 0 bases; J trimming: 8 bases; junction bases outside the gene matches: 11. Per the germline V gene, CDR1 is DFQATT and CDR2 is SNEGSKA (reference sequence). In DNA form, the CDR3 reads TGCAGTGCTAGAGAGCAAACCGGGACAGGGCATGATGAGCAGTTCTTC. This encodes CSAREQTGTGHDEQFF.

The sample holds many counts of this clonotype. This chain uses TRBV5-1 with TRBJ1-1; D remains unclear. Trimming removed 0 bases from V and 3 bases from J, with 6 bases in between. CDR3 length: 13 residues. Germline V lookup: CDR1 SGHRS, CDR2 YFSETQ. CDR3 protein: CASSLAYDTEAFF. The CDR3, as DNA: TGCGCCAGCAGCTTGGCCTATGACACTGAAGCTTTCTTT.

There are many counts of this clonotype. The V gene is TRBV5-1, the J gene TRBJ1-3; D unclear. The CDR3 is made up of 14 amino acids. Trimming left V 4 bases short and J 0 bases short, with 8 bases between. Germline V gives CDR1 SGHRS, CDR2 YFSETQ. The CDR3 is CASSPGSSGNTIYF. As DNA, the CDR3 is TGCGCCAGCAGCCCGGGGAGCTCTGGAAACACCATATATTTT.

This clonotype appeared many times. The chain carries TRBV20-1 and TRBJ2-3; D not certain. Trimming removed 5 bases from V and 2 bases from J, with 11 bases in between. This CDR3 is built from 13 residues. CDR1 and CDR2 from the germline V gene are DFQATT and SNEGSKA (reference sequence). The CDR3 is CSAGRVPTDTQYF. CDR3 coding DNA: TGCAGTGCTGGCCGGGTTCCCACAGATACGCAGTATTTT.

The sample holds many counts of this clonotype. The chain uses TRBV20-1 and TRBJ1-1; D gene ambiguous. Germline values: CDR1 DFQATT, CDR2 SNEGSKA (reference sequence). The CDR3 covers 12 residues. The V and J ends lost 3 bases and 1 base respectively, with 6 bases between them. As DNA, the CDR3 is TGCAGTGCTAGGGGAGGGAACACTGAAGCTTTCTTT. This translates into CSARGGNTEAFF.

This clonotype appeared many times. The gene calls are TRBV9 and TRBJ2-3; D uncertain. Germline CDR1 is SGDLS and CDR2 is YYNGEE. The CDR3 consists of 14 residues. Trimming stripped 2 bases from V and 5 bases from J, with 12 bases between. The CDR3 sequence is CASSVDLEGDTQYF. CDR3 DNA sequence: TGTGCCAGCAGCGTGGACCTGGAAGGAGATACGCAGTATTTT.